These T cell receptor beta chains were read from a single sample in a study of OX40 agonist ivuxolimab in advanced cancers. Clones were sequenced by immunoSEQ multiplex PCR, and TCRdb holds only the in-frame ones, with some missing. The data contain approximately 120,000 clones, less than 95% of them singletons. This sample comprised CD4+ or CD8+ T cells sorted from blood, obtained in a trial of the OX40 agonist ivuxolimab. Receptors were obtained from an adult with an advanced solid tumor such as melanoma, head and neck, liver or kidney cancer. CDR3s leave out the opening cysteine and the closing phenylalanine or tryptophan. Each record gives: CDR3 protein, V gene, D gene, J gene. The D gene is left open where the match is weak.

ATSRDGSEQY | TRBV15 | - | TRBJ2-7
ASSYEGGAWNEQF | TRBV6-5 | TRBD1 | TRBJ2-1
ASSYFQGDEKLF | TRBV6-5 | - | TRBJ1-4
ASSLQEGGARYEQF | TRBV5-4 | - | TRBJ2-1
ASSLGYYGYT | TRBV14 | - | TRBJ1-2
ASSFNRNTEAF | TRBV11-3 | - | TRBJ1-1
ASSSFGLATNNEQF | TRBV11-1 | TRBD2 | TRBJ2-1
ASSTLAGGDEQF | TRBV5-1 | TRBD2 | TRBJ2-1
ASSAGTSGTYEQY | TRBV7-2 | TRBD2 | TRBJ2-7
ASSRDREGQPQH | TRBV25-1 | TRBD1 | TRBJ1-5
ASSTSGDEQY | TRBV19 | - | TRBJ2-7
ASSPPAGLAGGEQY | TRBV18 | TRBD2 | TRBJ2-7
ASSIGGLYEQY | TRBV19 | - | TRBJ2-7
ASRTQMNTEAF | TRBV2 | - | TRBJ1-1